This T cell receptor (beta chain) is from a study of cytomegalovirus exposure and HLA in healthy donors. Study results and caveats: Later on, an analysis found that several of the most significant clusters appeared to be linked to common viral pathogens, which included parvovirus B19. Later analysis identified some 16,000 TCR beta sequences associated with HLA alleles, using a false discovery rate threshold of 0.05. Immune exposure data for these donors was limited to CMV serostatus.

Concerning this clone: What it recognizes is unknown.

It was with 60 Vbeta and 13 Jbeta primers that the PCR ran. Sequenced by immunoSEQ multiplex PCR; TCRdb stores in-frame clones only, minus some. The table lists about 130,000 clones, approximately 87% of them singletons. With 5 bases clipped from V and 8 bases from J, the junction kept 11 bases outside the gene matches. The CDR3 is 14 residues long. Looked up from germline, CDR1 is MNHEY and CDR2 is SMNVEV (reference sequence). The TCR sequence derives from a woman in her thirties in good health and CMV-seronegative. The source material was PBMCs. The chain has TRBV27 and TRBJ1-2, with 7 bases identical to TRBD1. The CDR3 DNA sequence: TGTGCCAGCAGTCCCAGGGGGGCGGGGGGCGGCTACACCTTC. Encoded protein: CASSPRGAGGGYTF.